These T cell receptor beta chains were read from a single sample in a study of post-analysis software for immune sequencing data. TCRdb used MiXCR to reprocess the PCR reads, holding one entry per CDR3 protein. Here the sample spans some 160,000 distinct CDR3 sequences, around 34% being singletons. The sample in question was blood, obtained after autologous hematopoietic stem cell transplantation. The receptor set was obtained from a girl aged 10 to 17 with multiple sclerosis. CDR3s include the opening cysteine and the closing phenylalanine or tryptophan. Each record gives: CDR3 protein, CDR3 DNA, V gene, clone size, J gene, D gene. A D gene is named only where the DNA matches it firmly. Clone size is not always given. Where it is, it says once, few, many or a class for expanded clones.

CAISDGGGRPYEQYF | TGTGCCATCAGTGACGGGGGAGGGCGTCCCTACGAGCAGTACTTC | TRBV10-3 | many | TRBJ2-7 | TRBD2
CASSPSGRGDTQYF | TGTGCCAGCAGCCCTAGCGGGAGAGGCGATACGCAGTATTTT | TRBV7-3 | few | TRBJ2-3 | TRBD2
CASSYSERGYNEQFF | TGTGCCAGCAGTTACTCTGAGCGGGGTTACAATGAGCAGTTCTTC | TRBV6-2/TRBV6-3 | . | TRBJ2-1 | TRBD2
CATSDLSEQYF | TGTGCCACCAGTGATCTGTCCGAGCAGTACTTC | TRBV24-1 | few | TRBJ2-7 | .
CASSESTILTGRAADTQYF | TGTGCCAGCAGTGAATCGACCATTCTGACCGGGAGGGCCGCAGATACGCAGTATTTT | TRBV6-1 | few | TRBJ2-3 | TRBD2
CASSPEGEQYF | TGCGCCAGCAGCCCGGAGGGGGAGCAGTACTTC | TRBV5-1 | . | TRBJ2-5 | .
CATSKKRGDYNEQFF | TGTGCCACCAGCAAAAAGCGGGGAGACTACAATGAGCAGTTCTTC | TRBV15 | . | TRBJ2-1 | TRBD2
CSVDRGSYNEQFF | TGCAGCGTTGACAGGGGCAGTTACAATGAGCAGTTCTTC | TRBV29-1 | many | TRBJ2-1 | .
CSASRTSGRAADTQHF | TGCAGTGCCTCCAGGACTAGCGGGAGGGCCGCAGATACGCAGCATTTT | TRBV20-1 | . | TRBJ1-5 | .
CASSQGSGSRNRPQHF | TGTGCCAGCAGCCAAGGCTCTGGGAGTCGTAATCGGCCCCAGCATTTT | TRBV3-1 | . | TRBJ1-5 | .
CASSHRAGNQPQHF | TGTGCCAGCAGTCACAGGGCTGGCAATCAGCCCCAGCATTTT | TRBV27 | . | TRBJ1-5 | .
CASSSAAGGFKETQYF | TGTGCCAGCAGTTCGGCAGCGGGGGGTTTTAAAGAGACCCAGTACTTC | TRBV28 | . | TRBJ2-5 | TRBD2
CSAPDRGNQPQHF | TGCAGCGCCCCCGACAGGGGGAATCAGCCCCAGCATTTT | TRBV29-1 | . | TRBJ1-5 | TRBD1
CASSLGWGLDTEAFF | TGCGCCAGCAGCTTGGGTTGGGGCCTGGACACTGAAGCTTTCTTT | TRBV5-1 | . | TRBJ1-1 | .
CASSTASATQYF | TGTGCCAGCAGCACCGCTAGCGCGACCCAGTACTTC | TRBV7-8 | . | TRBJ2-5 | .
CASSPRTGRRETQYF | TGTGCCAGCAGCCCCAGGACAGGGCGTAGGGAGACCCAGTACTTC | TRBV3-1 | few | TRBJ2-5 | TRBD1
CASSQSRIFQETQYF | TGTGCCAGCAGCCAAAGCAGGATATTTCAAGAGACCCAGTACTTC | TRBV3-1 | few | TRBJ2-5 | .
CSARVIAGPREQFF | TGCAGTGCTAGAGTAATAGCGGGCCCTCGGGAGCAGTTCTTC | TRBV20-1 | . | TRBJ2-1 | TRBD2
CASSLEGGQAGDTQYF | TGTGCCAGCAGCTTAGAAGGGGGACAGGCTGGAGATACGCAGTATTTT | TRBV7-2 | few | TRBJ2-3 | TRBD1
CASGLVILGQVNSNQPQHF | TGTGCTAGTGGTTTGGTAATTTTGGGGCAAGTTAATAGCAATCAGCCCCAGCATTTT | TRBV12-5 | . | TRBJ1-5 | .
CASSLPVVGRQTGELFF | TGCGCCAGCAGCCTCCCGGTTGTGGGGCGACAAACCGGGGAGCTGTTTTTT | TRBV5-1 | . | TRBJ2-2 | .